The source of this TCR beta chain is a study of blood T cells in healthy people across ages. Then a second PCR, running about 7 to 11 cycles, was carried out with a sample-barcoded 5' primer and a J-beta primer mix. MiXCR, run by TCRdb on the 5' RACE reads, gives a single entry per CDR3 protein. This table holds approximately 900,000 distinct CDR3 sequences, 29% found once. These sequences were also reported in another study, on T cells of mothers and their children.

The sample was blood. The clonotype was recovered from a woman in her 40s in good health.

CDR3: CSTVSQGVGGYTF. CDR3 nucleotides: TGCAGTACGGTGTCCCAAGGGGTAGGTGGCTACACCTTC. V is TRBV20-1 and J is TRBJ1-2; TRBD1 is a possible D gene (5 bases). V was clipped by 8 bases and J by 7 bases, with 20 bases between them. Germline CDR1 is DFQATT and CDR2 is SNEGSKA (reference sequence). This CDR3 has 13 residues.